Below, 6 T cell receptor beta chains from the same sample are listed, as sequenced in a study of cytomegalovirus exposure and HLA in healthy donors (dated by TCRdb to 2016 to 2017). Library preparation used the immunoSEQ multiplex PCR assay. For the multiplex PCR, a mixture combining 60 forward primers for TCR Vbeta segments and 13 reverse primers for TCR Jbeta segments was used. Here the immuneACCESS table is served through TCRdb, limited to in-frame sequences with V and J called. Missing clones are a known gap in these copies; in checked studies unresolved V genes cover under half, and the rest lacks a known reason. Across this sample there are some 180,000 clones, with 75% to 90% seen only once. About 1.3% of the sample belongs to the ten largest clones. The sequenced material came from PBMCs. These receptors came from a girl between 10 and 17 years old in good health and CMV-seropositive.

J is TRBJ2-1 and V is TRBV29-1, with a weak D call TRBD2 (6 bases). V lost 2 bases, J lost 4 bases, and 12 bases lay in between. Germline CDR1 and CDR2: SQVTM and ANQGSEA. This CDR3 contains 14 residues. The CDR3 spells CSVESGAGYNEQFF. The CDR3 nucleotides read TGCAGCGTTGAAAGTGGAGCGGGTTACAATGAGCAGTTCTTC.

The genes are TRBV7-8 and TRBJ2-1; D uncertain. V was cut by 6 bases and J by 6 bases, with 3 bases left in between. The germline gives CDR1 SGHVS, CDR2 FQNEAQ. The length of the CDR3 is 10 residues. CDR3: CASSRNEQFF. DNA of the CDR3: TGTGCCAGCAGTCGCAATGAGCAGTTCTTC.

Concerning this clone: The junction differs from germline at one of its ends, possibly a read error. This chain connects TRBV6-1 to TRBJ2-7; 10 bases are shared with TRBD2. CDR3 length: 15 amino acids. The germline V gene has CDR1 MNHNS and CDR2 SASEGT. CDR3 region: CAGSEAPSGSTEQYF. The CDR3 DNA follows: TGTGCCGGCAGTGAAGCCCCTAGCGGGAGCACCGAGCAGTACTTC.

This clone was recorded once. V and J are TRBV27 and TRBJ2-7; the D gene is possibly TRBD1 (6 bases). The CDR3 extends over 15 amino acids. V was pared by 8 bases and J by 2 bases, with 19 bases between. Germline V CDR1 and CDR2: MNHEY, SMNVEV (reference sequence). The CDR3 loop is CASQRAATGTYEQYF. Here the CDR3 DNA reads TGTGCCAGCCAGAGAGCCGCTACAGGGACCTACGAGCAGTACTTC.

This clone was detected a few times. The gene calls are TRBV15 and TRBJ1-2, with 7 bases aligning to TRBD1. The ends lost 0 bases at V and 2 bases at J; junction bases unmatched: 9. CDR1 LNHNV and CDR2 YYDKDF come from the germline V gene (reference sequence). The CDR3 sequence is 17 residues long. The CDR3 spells CATSRDRLQGSNYGYTF. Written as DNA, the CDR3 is TGTGCCACCAGCAGAGATCGCTTACAGGGGAGCAACTATGGCTACACCTTC. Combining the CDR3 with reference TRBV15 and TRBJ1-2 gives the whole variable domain DAMVIQNPRYQVTQFGKPVTLSCSQTLNHNVMYWYQQKSSQAPKLLFHYYDKDFNNEADTPDNFQSRRPNTSFCFLDIRSPGLGDTAMYLCATSRDRLQGSNYGYTFGSGTRLTVV.

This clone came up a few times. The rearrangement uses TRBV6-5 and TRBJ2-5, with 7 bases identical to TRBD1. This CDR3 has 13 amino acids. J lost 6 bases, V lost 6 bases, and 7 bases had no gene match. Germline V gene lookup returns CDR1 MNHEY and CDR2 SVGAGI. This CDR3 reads CASRGEGAKTQYF. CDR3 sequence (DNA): TGTGCCAGCAGGGGAGAGGGGGCGAAGACCCAGTACTTC.